The sequence of this TCR beta chain was determined in a study of post-analysis software for immune sequencing data. The study's findings and limits: TRBV segments more frequent in patients than in controls numbered about 5 and included TRBV5-6, TRBV5-1 and TRBV20-1.

In germline, CDR1 is SSHAT, CDR2 FNYEAQ (reference sequence). The length of the CDR3 is 15 residues. On this clonotype: Its antigen is unknown.

Every TCR beta cDNA library bore unique molecular identifiers. A single record per CDR3 protein comes from TCRdb applying MiXCR to the PCR reads. The sample comprises approximately 690,000 distinct CDR3 sequences, approximately 60% of which are singletons, and around 10% rests with the top ten. The gene calls are TRBV7-7 and TRBJ2-1; 10 nucleotides match TRBD1. The sequenced sample was blood. This receptor was obtained from a girl aged 2-10 years with multiple sclerosis. CDR3 in DNA: TGTGCTAGCTCCGCAGACAGGGGGCCCCCCAATGAGCAGTTCTTC. Protein: CASSADRGPPNEQFF.